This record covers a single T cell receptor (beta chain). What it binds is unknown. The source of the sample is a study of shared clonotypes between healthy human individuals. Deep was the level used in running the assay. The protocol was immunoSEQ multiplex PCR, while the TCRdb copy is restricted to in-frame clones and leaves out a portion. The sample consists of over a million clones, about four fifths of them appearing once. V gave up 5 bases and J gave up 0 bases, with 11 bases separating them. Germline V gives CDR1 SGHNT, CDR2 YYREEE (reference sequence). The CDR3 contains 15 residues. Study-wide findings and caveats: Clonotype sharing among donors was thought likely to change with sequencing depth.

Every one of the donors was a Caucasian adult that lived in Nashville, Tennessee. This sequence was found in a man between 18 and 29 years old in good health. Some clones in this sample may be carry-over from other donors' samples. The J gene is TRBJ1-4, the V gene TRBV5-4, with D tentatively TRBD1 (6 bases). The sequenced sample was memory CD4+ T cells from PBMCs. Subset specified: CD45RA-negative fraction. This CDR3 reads CASSRTDATNEKLFF. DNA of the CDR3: TGTGCCAGCAGTCGGACAGATGCAACTAATGAAAAACTGTTTTTT.